This TCR beta chain was captured in a study of Graves' ophthalmopathy and Graves' hyperthyroidism. Using RNA transcripts, the TCR beta CDR3 regions were amplified. The first round was an RT-PCR with HTBI primers, and the second round was a multiplex PCR. One entry per CDR3 protein, called by TCRdb with MiXCR from the multiplex PCR reads. The sample yields about 380,000 distinct CDR3 sequences, just over 15% seen once. This clonotype was detected ten times or more. Germline CDR1 MNHNY, CDR2 SVGAGI (reference sequence). After removal of 2 bases from V and 6 bases from J, the junction contained 19 bases not matched to a gene. The CDR3 covers 19 residues.

This TCR derives from a woman aged 18 to 35 with stable Graves' hyperthyroidism. The V gene is TRBV6-6, the J gene TRBJ2-5; TRBD1 aligns across 9 bases. What was sequenced was peripheral blood. The CDR3 loop is CASSYGSGQGSPLVKTQYF. In DNA form, the CDR3 reads TGTGCCAGCAGTTACGGGTCGGGACAGGGATCCCCCCTGGTAAAGACCCAGTACTTC.